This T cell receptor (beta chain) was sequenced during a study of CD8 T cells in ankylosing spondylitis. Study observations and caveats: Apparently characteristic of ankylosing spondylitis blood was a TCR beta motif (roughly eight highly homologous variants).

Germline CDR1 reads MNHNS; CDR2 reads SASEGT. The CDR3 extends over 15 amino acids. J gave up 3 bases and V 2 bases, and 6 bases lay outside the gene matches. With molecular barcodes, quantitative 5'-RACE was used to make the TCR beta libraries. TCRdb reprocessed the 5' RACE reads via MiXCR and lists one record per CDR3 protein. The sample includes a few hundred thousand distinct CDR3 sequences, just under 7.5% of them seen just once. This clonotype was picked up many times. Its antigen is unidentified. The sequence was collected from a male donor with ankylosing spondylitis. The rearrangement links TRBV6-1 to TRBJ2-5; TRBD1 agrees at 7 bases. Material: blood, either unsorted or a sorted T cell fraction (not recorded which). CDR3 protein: CASSEPGQFEETQYF. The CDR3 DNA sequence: TGTGCCAGCAGTGAACCGGGACAGTTCGAAGAGACCCAGTACTTC.